Each of the 16 T cell receptor beta chains below was sequenced from the same sample in a study of shared clonotypes between healthy human individuals. Measured with immunoSEQ multiplex PCR; TCRdb has only the in-frame clones, and not every one. The sample consists of over 2 million clones, roughly 96% of them appearing once. Sample: naive CD4+ T cells sorted from blood. As to subset: CD45RA+ positively selected. The receptors stem from a young man in good health.

This chain uses TRBV5-1 with TRBJ2-7; no definite D call. Trimming cost V 3 bases and J 9 bases, with 22 bases left between them. The CDR3 length is 15 residues. Germline loops: CDR1 SGHRS, CDR2 YFSETQ. The CDR3 region is CASSSTGATTHGQYF. In DNA, the CDR3 is TGCGCCAGCAGCTCGACCGGTGCTACGACCCACGGGCAGTACTTC.

The chain couples TRBV2 to TRBJ2-5; unclear D gene. The CDR3 spans 12 residues. CDR1 is SNHLY and CDR2 is FYNNEI in the germline V gene. The V and J ends lost 7 bases and 2 bases respectively, with 8 bases between them. The CDR3 here is CASTGWQETQYF. In DNA form, the CDR3 reads TGTGCCAGCACCGGGTGGCAAGAGACCCAGTACTTC.

The chain's CDR3 is CASSVGLGQGFNEQFF. The CDR3 DNA reads TGTGCCAGCAGCGTAGGTTTAGGACAGGGGTTTAATGAGCAGTTCTTC. This sequence joins TRBV9 and TRBJ2-1; 9 bases fit TRBD1. The V gene's germline CDR1 is SGDLS and CDR2 YYNGEE. The junction had 8 bases not matched to a gene; V was cut back by 0 bases and J by 7 bases. The CDR3 is 16 residues long.

Written as DNA, the CDR3 is TGTGCCAGCAGTACCCCACCGGGGGTCTACAATGAGCAGTTCTTC. As protein: CASSTPPGVYNEQFF. The rearrangement uses TRBV6-1 and TRBJ2-1; tentatively, D is TRBD2 (6 bases). V lost 5 bases and J lost 3, with 14 bases in between. The germline V gene encodes CDR1 MNHNS and CDR2 SASEGT. This CDR3 has 15 residues.

The chain recombines TRBV11-2 with TRBJ2-7; 7 bases line up with TRBD1. In germline, CDR1 is SGHAT, CDR2 FQNNGV. This CDR3 region has 18 residues. Germline trimming cut 5 bases from V and 3 bases from J; bases unmatched to any gene: 19. The CDR3 DNA reads TGTGCCAGCAGCCCACCCCCCGGGACAGTGGCACCCTACTACGAGCAGTACTTC. Translation gives CASSPPPGTVAPYYEQYF.

The chain uses TRBV6-5 and TRBJ2-5, with 7 bases aligning to TRBD1. CDR1 is MNHEY and CDR2 is SVGAGI in the germline V gene. The V gene end was trimmed by 6 bases and the J gene end by 1 base; junction bases not matched to a gene: 8. CDR3 length: 15 amino acids. The CDR3 DNA is TGTGCCAGCAGACCTACTCGGACAGGCCAAGAGACCCAGTACTTC. Its translation is CASRPTRTGQETQYF.

The chain couples TRBV6-1 to TRBJ2-7; D is perhaps TRBD1 (5 bases). The CDR3 has 14 amino acids. The V end lost 4 bases, the J end lost 2 bases, and 12 bases lay between the germline ends. From germline, CDR1 is MNHNS and CDR2 SASEGT. The CDR3 sequence: CASSAPDKPYEQYF. CDR3 coding DNA: TGTGCCAGCAGTGCCCCGGACAAACCCTACGAGCAGTACTTC.

The chain recombines TRBV28 with TRBJ2-5; TRBD1 matches 7 bases. Per the germline V gene, CDR1 is MDHEN and CDR2 is SYDVKM. Trimming at V came to 5 bases and at J to 7 bases, leaving 4 bases not matched to a gene. CDR3 size: 12 residues. The chain's CDR3 is CASSDRVGTQYF. The CDR3 DNA sequence: TGTGCCAGCAGTGACAGGGTTGGGACCCAGTACTTC.

The CDR3 is CASTGTATGELFF. As DNA, the CDR3 is TGTGCCAGCACCGGGACAGCCACCGGGGAGCTGTTTTTT. The chain employs TRBV6-1 and TRBJ2-2; TRBD1 matches at 7 bases. Germline V gene sequence: CDR1 MNHNS, CDR2 SASEGT. Trimming cost V 7 bases and J 4 bases; bases outside gene matches: 3. This CDR3 is 13 amino acids long.

The chain uses TRBV28 and TRBJ2-5; D is perhaps TRBD2 (5 bases). Between the trimmed V and J ends, which lost 4 bases and 3 bases, there was a span of 15 bases. This CDR3 has 15 amino acids. Per the germline V gene, CDR1 is MDHEN and CDR2 is SYDVKM. For the CDR3, the DNA is TGTGCCAGCAGTTCCGGGGATTTGGCGAAAGAGACCCAGTACTTC. Its translation is CASSSGDLAKETQYF.

The chain joins TRBV7-9 to TRBJ2-7, with D possibly TRBD1 on 7 matching bases. V lost 4 bases, J lost 4 bases, and 14 bases lay in between. Per the germline V gene, CDR1 is SEHNR and CDR2 is FQNEAQ (reference sequence). The CDR3 sequence is 14 residues long. CDR3 bases: TGTGCCAGCAGCTCAGGGGGGACAGCTTACGAGCAGTACTTC. This translates into CASSSGGTAYEQYF.

This clone was observed a single time. The CDR3 region is CASSSRDRDFYEQYF. CDR3 sequence (DNA): TGTGCCAGCAGCTCCCGGGACAGGGACTTCTACGAGCAGTACTTC. V is TRBV12-1 and J is TRBJ2-7; TRBD1, the table's D call, lacks a check against the DNA. TRBV12-1 corresponds to a pseudogene. The CDR3 consists of 15 residues.

The V call is TRBV30, the J call TRBJ1-1; 7 bases agree with TRBD1. The CDR3 loop spans 14 amino acids. The germline V gene encodes CDR1 GTSNPN and CDR2 SVGIG (reference sequence). V trimming: 4 bases; J trimming: 4 bases; junction bases outside the gene matches: 9. The CDR3 reads CAWTRQGSGTEAFF. The CDR3 nucleotides are TGTGCCTGGACCAGACAGGGTAGTGGCACTGAAGCTTTCTTT.

V gene TRBV27 combines with J gene TRBJ2-7; unclear D gene. This CDR3 is built from 11 residues. V was pared by 11 bases and J by 4 bases, with 12 bases between. Germline CDR1 MNHEY, CDR2 SMNVEV (reference sequence). CDR3 nucleotides: TGTGCCTATCCGCTCGGTTACGAGCAGTACTTC. Translation gives CAYPLGYEQYF.

This chain connects TRBV30 to TRBJ1-3; 8 nucleotides match TRBD1. Germline V gene sequence: CDR1 GTSNPN, CDR2 SVGIG (reference sequence). Trimming at V came to 7 bases and at J to 4 bases, leaving 6 bases not matched to a gene. The CDR3 runs 13 residues. The DNA of the CDR3 is TGTGCCTCCGGAGCAGGGGGCGGAAACACCATATATTTT. Translating it yields CASGAGGGNTIYF.

V is TRBV27 and J is TRBJ1-1; 9 bases line up with TRBD1. This CDR3 comprises 15 residues. The germline V gene encodes CDR1 MNHEY and CDR2 SMNVEV (reference sequence). The V gene end was trimmed by 5 bases and the J gene end by 2 bases; junction bases not matched to a gene: 6. The DNA for the CDR3 is TGTGCCAGCAGTATACACAGGGGGCGAAACACTGAAGCTTTCTTT. As protein: CASSIHRGRNTEAFF.